This T cell receptor beta chain was retrieved from a study of T cell clonality in common variable immunodeficiency. Profiling relied on immunoSEQ multiplex PCR, and the TCRdb table lists in-frame clones only, not all of them. The table lists about 40,000 clones, with no singletons. V dropped 0 bases and J dropped 9 bases, with 13 bases sitting between them. This CDR3 has 14 amino acids. The germline CDR1 and CDR2 sequences are SGHRS and YFSETQ. Ten or more counts support this clone. The read halts 3 residues ahead of the CDR3 end, with the missing end drawn from the germline J gene. This clonotype originated in a person aged 18-70 years in good health. This rearrangement joins TRBV5-1 to TRBJ2-4, with D uncertain. The sample taken for sequencing was peripheral blood mononuclear cells. This CDR3 is CASSLAQEAAIQYF. The DNA read from the CDR3 is TGCGCCAGCAGCTTGGCCCAGGAAGCCGCCATT.